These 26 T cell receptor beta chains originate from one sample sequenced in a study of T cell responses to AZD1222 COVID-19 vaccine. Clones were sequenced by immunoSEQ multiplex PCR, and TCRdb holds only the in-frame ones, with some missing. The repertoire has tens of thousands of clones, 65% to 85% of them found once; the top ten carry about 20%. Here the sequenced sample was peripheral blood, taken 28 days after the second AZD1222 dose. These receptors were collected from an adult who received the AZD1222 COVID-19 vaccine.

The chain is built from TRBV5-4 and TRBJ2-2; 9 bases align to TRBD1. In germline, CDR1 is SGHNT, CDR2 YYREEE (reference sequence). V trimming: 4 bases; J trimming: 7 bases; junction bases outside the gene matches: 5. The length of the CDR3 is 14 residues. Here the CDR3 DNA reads TGTGCCAGCAGCAGGGGACAGGGTAACGGGGAGCTGTTTTTT. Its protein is CASSRGQGNGELFF.

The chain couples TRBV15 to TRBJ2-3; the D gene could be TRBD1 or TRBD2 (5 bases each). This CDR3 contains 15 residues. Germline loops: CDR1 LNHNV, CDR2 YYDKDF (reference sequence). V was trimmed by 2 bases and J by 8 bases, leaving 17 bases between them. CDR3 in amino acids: CATSRRDPGSGTQYF. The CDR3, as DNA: TGTGCCACCAGCAGAAGGGACCCGGGCAGCGGTACGCAGTATTTT.

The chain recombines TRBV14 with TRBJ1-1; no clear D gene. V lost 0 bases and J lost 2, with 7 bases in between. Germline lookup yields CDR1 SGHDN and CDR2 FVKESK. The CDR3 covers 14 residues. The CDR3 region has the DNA TGTGCCAGCAGCCAAGATTCAGGAAACACTGAAGCTTTCTTT. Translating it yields CASSQDSGNTEAFF.

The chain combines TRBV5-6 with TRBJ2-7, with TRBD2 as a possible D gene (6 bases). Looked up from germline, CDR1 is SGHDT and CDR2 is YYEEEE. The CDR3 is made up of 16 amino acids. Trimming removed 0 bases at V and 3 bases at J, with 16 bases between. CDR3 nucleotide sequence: TGTGCCAGCAGCTTGGAGTGGTCGGGACTGAACTACGAGCAGTACTTC. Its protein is CASSLEWSGLNYEQYF.

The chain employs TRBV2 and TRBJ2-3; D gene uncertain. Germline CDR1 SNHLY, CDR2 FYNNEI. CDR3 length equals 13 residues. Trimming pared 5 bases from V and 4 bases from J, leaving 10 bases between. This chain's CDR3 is CASSQDLADTQYF. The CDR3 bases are TGTGCCAGCAGTCAGGATTTGGCAGATACGCAGTATTTT. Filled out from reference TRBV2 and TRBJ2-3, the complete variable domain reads EPEVTQTPSHQVTQMGQEVILRCVPISNHLYFYWYRQILGQKVEFLVSFYNNEISEKSEIFDDQFSVERPDGSNFTLKIRSTKLEDSAMYFCASSQDLADTQYFGPGTRLTVL.

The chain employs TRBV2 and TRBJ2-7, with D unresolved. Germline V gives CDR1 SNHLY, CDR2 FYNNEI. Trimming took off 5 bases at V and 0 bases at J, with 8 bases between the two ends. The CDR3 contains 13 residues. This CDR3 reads CASSKSNSYEQYF. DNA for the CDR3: TGTGCCAGCAGTAAGTCAAACTCCTACGAGCAGTACTTC.

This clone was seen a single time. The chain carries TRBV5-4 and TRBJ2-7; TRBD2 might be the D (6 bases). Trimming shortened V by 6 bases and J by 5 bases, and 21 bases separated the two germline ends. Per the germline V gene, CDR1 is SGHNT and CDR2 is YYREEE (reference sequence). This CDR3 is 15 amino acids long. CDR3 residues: CASTGRVDRRDEQYF. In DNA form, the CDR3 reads TGTGCCAGCACCGGCCGGGTTGACCGGAGGGACGAGCAGTACTTC. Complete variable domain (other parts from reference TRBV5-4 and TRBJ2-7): ETGVTQSPTHLIKTRGQQVTLRCSSQSGHNTVSWYQQALGQGPQFIFQYYREEENGRGNFPPRFSGLQFPNYSSELNVNALELDDSALYLCASTGRVDRRDEQYFGPGTRLTVT.

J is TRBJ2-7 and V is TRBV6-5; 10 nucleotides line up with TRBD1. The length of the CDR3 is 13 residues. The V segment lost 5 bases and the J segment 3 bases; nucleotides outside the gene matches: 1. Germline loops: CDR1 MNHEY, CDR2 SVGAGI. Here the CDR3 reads CASSRDRGYEQYF. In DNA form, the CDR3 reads TGTGCCAGCAGTAGGGACAGGGGCTACGAGCAGTACTTC.

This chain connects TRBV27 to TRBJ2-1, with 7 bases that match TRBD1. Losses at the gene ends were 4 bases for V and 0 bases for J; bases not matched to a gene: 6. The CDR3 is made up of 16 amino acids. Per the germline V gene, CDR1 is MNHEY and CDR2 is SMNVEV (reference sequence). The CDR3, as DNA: TGTGCCAGCAGTTCTACAGGGGCGAGCTCCTACAATGAGCAGTTCTTC. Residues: CASSSTGASSYNEQFF.

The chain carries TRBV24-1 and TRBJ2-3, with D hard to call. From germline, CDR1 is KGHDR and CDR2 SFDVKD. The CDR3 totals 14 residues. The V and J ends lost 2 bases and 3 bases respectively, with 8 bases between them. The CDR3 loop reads CATSDYPGTDTQYF. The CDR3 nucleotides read TGTGCCACCAGTGATTATCCGGGTACAGATACGCAGTATTTT.

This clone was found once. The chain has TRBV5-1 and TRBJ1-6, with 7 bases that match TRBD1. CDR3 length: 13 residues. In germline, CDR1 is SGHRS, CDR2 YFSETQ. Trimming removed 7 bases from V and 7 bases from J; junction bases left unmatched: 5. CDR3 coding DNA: TGCGCCAGCCACGGGACAGACAATTCACCCCTCCACTTT. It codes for CASHGTDNSPLHF.

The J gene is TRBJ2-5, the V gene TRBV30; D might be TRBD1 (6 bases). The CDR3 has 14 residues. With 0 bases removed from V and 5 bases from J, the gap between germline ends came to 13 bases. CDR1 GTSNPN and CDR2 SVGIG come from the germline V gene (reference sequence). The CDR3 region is CAWSVQGGVETQYF. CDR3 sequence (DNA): TGTGCCTGGAGTGTGCAAGGGGGTGTGGAGACCCAGTACTTC.

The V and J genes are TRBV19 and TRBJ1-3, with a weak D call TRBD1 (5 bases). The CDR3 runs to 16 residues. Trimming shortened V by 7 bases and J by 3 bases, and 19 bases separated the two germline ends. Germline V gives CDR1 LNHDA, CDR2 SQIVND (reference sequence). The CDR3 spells CASISRPGKDGNTIYF. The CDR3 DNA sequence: TGTGCCAGTATCTCCAGGCCAGGGAAGGATGGAAACACCATATATTTT.

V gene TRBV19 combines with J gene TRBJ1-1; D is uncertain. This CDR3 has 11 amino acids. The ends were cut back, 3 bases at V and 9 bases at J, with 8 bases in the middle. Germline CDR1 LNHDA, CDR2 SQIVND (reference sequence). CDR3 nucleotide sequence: TGTGCCAGTAGTATGTTGGGTAAAGCTTTCTTT. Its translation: CASSMLGKAFF.

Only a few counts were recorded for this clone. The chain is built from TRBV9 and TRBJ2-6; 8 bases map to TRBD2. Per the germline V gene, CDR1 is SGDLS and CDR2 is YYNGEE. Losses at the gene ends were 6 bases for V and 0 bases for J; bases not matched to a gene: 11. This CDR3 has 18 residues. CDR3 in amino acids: CASTQKAGATSGANVLTF. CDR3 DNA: TGTGCCAGCACCCAAAAAGCGGGGGCCACCTCTGGGGCCAACGTCCTGACTTTC.

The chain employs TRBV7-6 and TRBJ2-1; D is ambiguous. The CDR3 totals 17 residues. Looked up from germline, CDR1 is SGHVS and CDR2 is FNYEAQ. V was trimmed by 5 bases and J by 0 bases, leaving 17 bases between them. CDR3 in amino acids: CASSLVSPASSYNEQFF. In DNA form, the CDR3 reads TGTGCCAGCAGCCTTGTGTCCCCGGCCAGCTCCTACAATGAGCAGTTCTTC.

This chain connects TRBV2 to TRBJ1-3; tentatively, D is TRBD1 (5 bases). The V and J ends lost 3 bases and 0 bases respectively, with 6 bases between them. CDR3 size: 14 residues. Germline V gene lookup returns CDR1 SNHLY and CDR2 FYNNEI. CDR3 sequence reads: CASSEQGSGNTIYF. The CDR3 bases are TGTGCCAGCAGTGAGCAGGGCTCTGGAAACACCATATATTTT. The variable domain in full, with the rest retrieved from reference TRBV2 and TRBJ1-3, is EPEVTQTPSHQVTQMGQEVILRCVPISNHLYFYWYRQILGQKVEFLVSFYNNEISEKSEIFDDQFSVERPDGSNFTLKIRSTKLEDSAMYFCASSEQGSGNTIYFGEGSWLTVV.

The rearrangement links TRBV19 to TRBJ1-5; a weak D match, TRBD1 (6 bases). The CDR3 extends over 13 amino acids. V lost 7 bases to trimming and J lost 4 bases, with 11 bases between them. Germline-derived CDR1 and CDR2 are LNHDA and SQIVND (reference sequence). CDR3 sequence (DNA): TGTGCCAGTACCCCACAGGGAAATCAGCCCCAGCATTTT. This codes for CASTPQGNQPQHF.

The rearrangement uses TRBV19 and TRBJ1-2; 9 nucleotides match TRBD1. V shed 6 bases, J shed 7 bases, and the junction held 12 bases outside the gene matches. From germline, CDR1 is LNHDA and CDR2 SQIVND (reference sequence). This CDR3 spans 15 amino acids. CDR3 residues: CASSPDRGRVSGYTF. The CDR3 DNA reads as TGTGCCAGTAGCCCTGACAGGGGGAGGGTGAGTGGCTACACCTTC.

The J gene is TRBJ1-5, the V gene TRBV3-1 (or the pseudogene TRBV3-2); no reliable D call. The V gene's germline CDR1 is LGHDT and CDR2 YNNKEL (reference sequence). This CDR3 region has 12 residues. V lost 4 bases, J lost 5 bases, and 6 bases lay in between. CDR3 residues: CASSLHHQPQHF. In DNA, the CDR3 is TGTGCCAGCAGCCTACACCATCAGCCCCAGCATTTT.

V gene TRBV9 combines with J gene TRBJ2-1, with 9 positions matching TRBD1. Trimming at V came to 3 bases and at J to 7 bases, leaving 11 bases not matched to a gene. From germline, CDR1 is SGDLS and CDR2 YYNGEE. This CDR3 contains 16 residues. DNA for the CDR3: TGTGCCAGCAGCGGGCAACCGGGACAGGGCTTGAATGAGCAGTTCTTC. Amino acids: CASSGQPGQGLNEQFF.

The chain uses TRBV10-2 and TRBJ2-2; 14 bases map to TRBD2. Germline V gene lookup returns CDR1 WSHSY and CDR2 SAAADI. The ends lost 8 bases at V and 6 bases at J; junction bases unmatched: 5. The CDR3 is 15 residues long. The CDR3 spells CASRTSGGTSGELFF. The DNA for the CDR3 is TGCGCCAGCCGGACTAGCGGGGGGACTTCCGGGGAGCTGTTTTTT.

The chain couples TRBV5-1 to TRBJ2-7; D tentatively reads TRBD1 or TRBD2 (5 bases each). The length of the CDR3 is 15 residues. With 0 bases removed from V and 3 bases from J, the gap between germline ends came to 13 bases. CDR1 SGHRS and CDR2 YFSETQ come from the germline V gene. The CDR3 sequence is CASSLEAGTLYEQYF. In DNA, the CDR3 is TGCGCCAGCAGCTTGGAGGCAGGGACCCTCTACGAGCAGTACTTC.

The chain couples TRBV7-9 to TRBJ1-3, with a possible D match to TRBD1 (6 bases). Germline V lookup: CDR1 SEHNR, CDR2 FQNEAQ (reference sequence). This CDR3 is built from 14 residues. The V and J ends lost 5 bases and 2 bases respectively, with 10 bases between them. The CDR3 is CASSRRTAGNTIYF. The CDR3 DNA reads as TGTGCCAGCAGCCGTAGGACAGCTGGAAACACCATATATTTT. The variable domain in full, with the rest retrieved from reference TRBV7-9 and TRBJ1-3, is DTGVSQNPRHKITKRGQNVTFRCDPISEHNRLYWYRQTLGQGPEFLTYFQNEAQLEKSRLLSDRFSAERPKGSFSTLEIQRTEQGDSAMYLCASSRRTAGNTIYFGEGSWLTVV.

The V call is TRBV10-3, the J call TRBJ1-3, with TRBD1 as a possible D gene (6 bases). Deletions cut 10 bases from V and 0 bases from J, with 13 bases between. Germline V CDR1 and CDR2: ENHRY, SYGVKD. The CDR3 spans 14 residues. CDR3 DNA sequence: TGTGCCACACAACGGGACAACTCTGGAAACACCATATATTTT. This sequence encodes CATQRDNSGNTIYF.

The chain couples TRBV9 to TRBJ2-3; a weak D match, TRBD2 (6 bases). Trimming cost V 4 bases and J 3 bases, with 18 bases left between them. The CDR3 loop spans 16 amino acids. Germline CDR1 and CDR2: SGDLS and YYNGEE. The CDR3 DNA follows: TGTGCCAGCAGCCTTCGTTCGGCGGGGAGGACAGATACGCAGTATTTT. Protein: CASSLRSAGRTDTQYF.